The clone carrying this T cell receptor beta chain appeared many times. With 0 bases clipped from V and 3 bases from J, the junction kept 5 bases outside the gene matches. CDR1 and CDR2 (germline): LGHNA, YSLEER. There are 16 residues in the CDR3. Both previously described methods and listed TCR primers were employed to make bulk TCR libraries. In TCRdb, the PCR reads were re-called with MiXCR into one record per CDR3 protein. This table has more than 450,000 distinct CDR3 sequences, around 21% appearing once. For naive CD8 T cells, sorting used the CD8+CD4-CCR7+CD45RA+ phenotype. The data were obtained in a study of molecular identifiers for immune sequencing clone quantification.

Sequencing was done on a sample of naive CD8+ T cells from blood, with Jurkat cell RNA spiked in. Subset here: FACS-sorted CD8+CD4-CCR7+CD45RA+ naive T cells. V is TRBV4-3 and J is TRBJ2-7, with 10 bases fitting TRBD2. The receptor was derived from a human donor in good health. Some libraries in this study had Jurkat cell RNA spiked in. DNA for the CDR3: TGCGCCAGCAGCCAAGATGGTAGCGGGGGGAACTACGAGCAGTACTTC. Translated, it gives CASSQDGSGGNYEQYF.